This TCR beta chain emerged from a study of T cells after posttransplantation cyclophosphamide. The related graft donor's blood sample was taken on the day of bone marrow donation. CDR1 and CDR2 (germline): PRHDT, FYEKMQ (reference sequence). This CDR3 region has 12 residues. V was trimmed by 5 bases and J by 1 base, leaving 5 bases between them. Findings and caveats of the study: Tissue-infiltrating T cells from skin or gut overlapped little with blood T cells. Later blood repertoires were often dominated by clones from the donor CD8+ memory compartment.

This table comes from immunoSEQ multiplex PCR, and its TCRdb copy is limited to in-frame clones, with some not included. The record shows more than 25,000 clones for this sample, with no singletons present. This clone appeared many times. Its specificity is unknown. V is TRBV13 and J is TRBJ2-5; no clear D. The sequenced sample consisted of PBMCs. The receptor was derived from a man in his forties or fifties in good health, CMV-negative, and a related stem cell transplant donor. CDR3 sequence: CASSPVQETQYF. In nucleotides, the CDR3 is TGTGCCAGCAGCCCGGTCCAAGAGACCCAGTACTTC.